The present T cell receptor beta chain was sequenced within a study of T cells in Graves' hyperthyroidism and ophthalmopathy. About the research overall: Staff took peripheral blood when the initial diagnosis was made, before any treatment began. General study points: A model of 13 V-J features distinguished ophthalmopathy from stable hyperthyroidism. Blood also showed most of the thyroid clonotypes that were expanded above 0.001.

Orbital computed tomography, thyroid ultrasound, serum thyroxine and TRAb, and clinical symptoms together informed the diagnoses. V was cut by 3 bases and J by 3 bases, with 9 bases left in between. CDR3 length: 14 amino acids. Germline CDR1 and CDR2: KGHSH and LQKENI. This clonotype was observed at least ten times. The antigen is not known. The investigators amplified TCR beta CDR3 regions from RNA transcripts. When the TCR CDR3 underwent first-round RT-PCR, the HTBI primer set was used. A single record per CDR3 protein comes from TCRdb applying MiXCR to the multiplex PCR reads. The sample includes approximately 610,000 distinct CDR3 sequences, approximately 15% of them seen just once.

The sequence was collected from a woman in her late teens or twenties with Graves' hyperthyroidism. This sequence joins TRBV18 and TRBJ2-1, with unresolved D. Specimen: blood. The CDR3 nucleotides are TGTGCCAGCTCACCCTACCCGGTCTACAATGAGCAGTTCTTC. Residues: CASSPYPVYNEQFF. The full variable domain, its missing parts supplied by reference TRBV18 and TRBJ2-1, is NAGVMQNPRHLVRRRGQEARLRCSPMKGHSHVYWYRQLPEEGLKFMVYLQKENIIDESGMPKERFSAEFPKEGPSILRIQQVVRGDSAAYFCASSPYPVYNEQFFGPGTRLTVL.